This TCR beta chain originates from a study of blood T cell repertoires in COVID-19. Turning to the study itself: Samples representing acute and convalescent COVID-19 were sourced from the United States, Italy and Spain. Sources were T cells, B-cell-depleted T cells, or PBMCs; the material itself was cDNA or gDNA.

This clone was seen only once. As processed by the authors: Reference gene primer amplification in the assay estimated nucleated cell counts. Data came from immunoSEQ multiplex PCR; TCRdb stores just in-frame clones and leaves some out. Clone size and V and J calls were adopted from that table, with D and trimming inferred from the DNA. The data show around 170,000 clones, about four fifths seen once. The germline V and J ends were trimmed by 3 bases and 5 bases, with 4 bases remaining between them. This CDR3 is built from 12 residues. Germline loops: CDR1 KGHSH, CDR2 LQKENI. J is TRBJ2-2 and V is TRBV18; D ambiguous. This clonotype originated in a woman aged 35 to 49 with acute or convalescent COVID-19. Sequencing was performed on peripheral blood. CDR3 amino acids: CASSPQTGELFF. The CDR3 DNA is TGTGCCAGCTCACCCCAGACCGGGGAGCTGTTTTTT.